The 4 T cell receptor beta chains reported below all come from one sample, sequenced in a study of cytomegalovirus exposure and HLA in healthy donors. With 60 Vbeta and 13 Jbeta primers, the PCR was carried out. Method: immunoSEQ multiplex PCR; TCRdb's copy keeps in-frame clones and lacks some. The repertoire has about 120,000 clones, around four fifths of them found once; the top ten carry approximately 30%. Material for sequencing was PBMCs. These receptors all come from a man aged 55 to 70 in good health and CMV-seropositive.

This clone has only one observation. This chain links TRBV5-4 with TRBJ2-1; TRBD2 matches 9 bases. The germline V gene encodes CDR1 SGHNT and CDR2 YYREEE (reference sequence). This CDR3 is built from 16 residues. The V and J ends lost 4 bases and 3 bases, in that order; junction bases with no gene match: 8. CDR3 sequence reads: CASSAQTSGYYNEQFF. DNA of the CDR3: TGTGCCAGCAGCGCACAGACTAGCGGTTACTACAATGAGCAGTTCTTC. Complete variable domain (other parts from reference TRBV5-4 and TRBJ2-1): ETGVTQSPTHLIKTRGQQVTLRCSSQSGHNTVSWYQQALGQGPQFIFQYYREEENGRGNFPPRFSGLQFPNYSSELNVNALELDDSALYLCASSAQTSGYYNEQFFGPGTRLTVL.

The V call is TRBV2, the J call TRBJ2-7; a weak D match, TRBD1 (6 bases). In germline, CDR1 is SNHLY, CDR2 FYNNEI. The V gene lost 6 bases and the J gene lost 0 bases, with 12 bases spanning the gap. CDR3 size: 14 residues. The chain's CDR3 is CASRGDRSSYEQYF. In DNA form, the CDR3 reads TGTGCCAGCAGGGGAGACAGGAGCTCCTACGAGCAGTACTTC.

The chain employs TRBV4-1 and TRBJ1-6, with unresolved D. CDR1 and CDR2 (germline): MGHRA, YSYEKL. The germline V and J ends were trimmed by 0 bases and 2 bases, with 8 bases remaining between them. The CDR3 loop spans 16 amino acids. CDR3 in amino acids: CASSQEGRPYNSPLHF. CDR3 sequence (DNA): TGCGCCAGCAGCCAAGAAGGGAGGCCCTATAATTCACCCCTCCACTTT.

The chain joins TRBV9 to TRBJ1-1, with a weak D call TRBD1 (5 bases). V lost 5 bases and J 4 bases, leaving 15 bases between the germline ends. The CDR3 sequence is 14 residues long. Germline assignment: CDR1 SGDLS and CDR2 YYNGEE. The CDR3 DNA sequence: TGTGCCAGCAGGCGCGGGCGCGGGGGCACTGAAGCTTTCTTT. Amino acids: CASRRGRGGTEAFF.